These 17 T cell receptor beta chains were sequenced from one sample in a study of OX40 agonist ivuxolimab in advanced cancers. The table came from immunoSEQ multiplex PCR; TCRdb's copy has only in-frame clones and leaves some out. The sample has tens of thousands of clones; around 90% are singletons. Sample: CD4+ or CD8+ T cells sorted from blood, taken in a trial of the OX40 agonist ivuxolimab. The receptors come from an adult with an advanced solid tumor such as melanoma, head and neck, liver or kidney cancer.

V usage is TRBV5-1 and J usage is TRBJ2-1, with D unclear. The V end lost 0 bases, the J end lost 8 bases, and 6 bases lay between the germline ends. The CDR3 sequence is 12 residues long. CDR1 and CDR2 from the germline V gene are SGHRS and YFSETQ. The DNA of the CDR3 is TGCGCCAGCAGCTTGGCCGGGTATGAGCAGTTCTTC. Its translation: CASSLAGYEQFF. Based on the CDR3 plus reference TRBV5-1 and TRBJ2-1, the full variable domain is KAGVTQTPRYLIKTRGQQVTLSCSPISGHRSVSWYQQTPGQGLQFLFEYFSETQRNKGNFPGRFSGRQFSNSRSEMNVSTLELGDSALYLCASSLAGYEQFFGPGTRLTVL.

This chain connects TRBV11-2 to TRBJ1-5, with D maybe TRBD1 (5 bases). Germline V gene sequence: CDR1 SGHAT, CDR2 FQNNGV. The CDR3 runs to 15 residues. Trimming removed 5 bases at V and 3 bases at J, with 14 bases between. The CDR3 DNA reads TGTGCCAGCAGCCCCTGGGGAGGGGACAATCAGCCCCAGCATTTT. It codes for CASSPWGGDNQPQHF.

This clone has just one count. This sequence joins TRBV7-9 and TRBJ1-1; D might be TRBD1 (5 bases). This CDR3 comprises 11 residues. V lost 4 bases and J 7 bases, leaving 7 bases between the germline ends. In germline, CDR1 is SEHNR, CDR2 FQNEAQ (reference sequence). CDR3 in amino acids: CASSWGYEAFF. CDR3 in DNA: TGTGCCAGCAGCTGGGGGTATGAAGCTTTCTTT.

CDR3 protein: CASSPGTGLQETQYF. The CDR3 coding sequence is TGTGCCAGCAGTCCAGGGACAGGTCTACAAGAGACCCAGTACTTC. This chain uses TRBV27 with TRBJ2-5, with 8 bases matching TRBD1. This CDR3 spans 15 amino acids. Germline CDR1 and CDR2: MNHEY and SMNVEV (reference sequence). Trimming at V came to 5 bases and at J to 2 bases, leaving 7 bases not matched to a gene.

J is TRBJ2-7 and V is TRBV6-5, with 9 bases lining up with TRBD1. The CDR3 extends over 11 amino acids. The germline V gene has CDR1 MNHEY and CDR2 SVGAGI. V was clipped by 6 bases and J by 6 bases; unmatched bases: 0. This CDR3 is CASRTGGEQYF. The CDR3, as DNA: TGTGCCAGCAGGACAGGGGGCGAGCAGTACTTC.

This clone was counted once. DNA of the CDR3: TGCGCCAGCAGCTTGGATGGGGTTGGAAACACCATATATTTT. Amino acid sequence: CASSLDGVGNTIYF. This rearrangement joins TRBV5-1 to TRBJ1-3; the D is unclear. Germline V CDR1 and CDR2: SGHRS, YFSETQ. The V end was cut by 0 bases, the J end by 3 bases, with 7 bases between. CDR3 length: 14 amino acids.

This clone turned up a few times. The V gene is TRBV5-1, the J gene TRBJ1-2; TRBD1 matches 7 bases. The CDR3 runs to 14 residues. Germline CDR1 and CDR2: SGHRS and YFSETQ. Trimming took 5 bases from V and 5 from J; bases not matched to a gene: 9. CDR3: CASRGGTDGYGYTF. CDR3 nucleotide sequence: TGCGCCAGCAGGGGCGGGACAGATGGGTATGGCTACACCTTC.

The J gene is TRBJ2-7, the V gene TRBV20-1; D is unclear. The CDR3 loop spans 10 amino acids. Germline assignment: CDR1 DFQATT and CDR2 SNEGSKA (reference sequence). Trimming left V 4 bases short and J 9 bases short, with 10 bases between. The DNA of the CDR3 is TGCAGTGCTACCCCCCCGGGGCAGTACTTC. Protein sequence: CSATPPGQYF.

The chain is built from TRBV7-9 and TRBJ2-1, with 8 bases matching TRBD2. The CDR3 consists of 15 residues. The germline gives CDR1 SEHNR, CDR2 FQNEAQ (reference sequence). The J segment lost 7 bases and the V segment lost 5 bases, leaving 10 bases of the junction unmatched. The CDR3, as DNA: TGTGCCAGCAGCCAGAGCGGACTAGCTTGGAATGAGCAGTTCTTC. Translating it yields CASSQSGLAWNEQFF.

The chain joins TRBV18 to TRBJ1-3; the D is unclear. The germline gives CDR1 KGHSH, CDR2 LQKENI. V dropped 0 bases and J dropped 8 bases, with 8 bases sitting between them. The CDR3 totals 13 residues. CDR3 nucleotides: TGTGCCAGCTCACCACCGACATCGGACACCATATATTTT. Translating gives CASSPPTSDTIYF.

The chain employs TRBV7-9 and TRBJ2-7; D may correspond to TRBD1 or TRBD2 (6 bases each). CDR1 and CDR2 (germline): SEHNR, FQNEAQ (reference sequence). Trimming cost V 1 base and J 3 bases, with 13 bases left between them. The CDR3 runs to 15 residues. The CDR3 DNA is TGTGCCAGCAGCTTAGGCGGGACAATCCACTACGAGCAGTACTTC. It specifies CASSLGGTIHYEQYF. Using reference TRBV7-9 and TRBJ2-7 for the parts outside the CDR3, the full variable domain is DTGVSQNPRHKITKRGQNVTFRCDPISEHNRLYWYRQTLGQGPEFLTYFQNEAQLEKSRLLSDRFSAERPKGSFSTLEIQRTEQGDSAMYLCASSLGGTIHYEQYFGPGTRLTVT.

This clone was observed a single time. The J gene is TRBJ2-2, the V gene TRBV5-6; no clear D gene. The ends were cut back, 4 bases at V and 6 bases at J, with 7 bases in the middle. The CDR3 length is 12 residues. In germline, CDR1 is SGHDT, CDR2 YYEEEE. The CDR3 reads CASSPGAGELFF. The CDR3, as DNA: TGTGCCAGCAGCCCAGGTGCCGGGGAGCTGTTTTTT.

The CDR3: CASINMQETQYF. The CDR3, as DNA: TGTGCCAGCATTAATATGCAAGAGACCCAGTACTTC. The chain recombines TRBV6-7 with TRBJ2-5; D is unclear. TRBV6-7 is filed as an ORF, its function uncertain. V lost 7 bases, J lost 2 bases, and 8 bases lay in between. There are 12 residues in the CDR3.

V usage is TRBV28 and J usage is TRBJ1-5; TRBD1 agrees at 11 bases. CDR3 length equals 15 residues. The trim removed 0 bases at V and 10 bases at J, leaving 5 bases unmatched. From germline, CDR1 is MDHEN and CDR2 SYDVKM. The CDR3 here is CASSLWGQGVSPQHF. DNA for the CDR3: TGTGCCAGCAGTTTATGGGGACAGGGGGTAAGTCCCCAGCATTTT.

V and J are TRBV27 and TRBJ1-5, with D possibly TRBD1 on 6 matching bases. This CDR3 contains 14 residues. Germline loops: CDR1 MNHEY, CDR2 SMNVEV (reference sequence). Trimming took 2 bases from V and 5 from J, leaving 10 bases between them. CDR3 in DNA: TGTGCCAGCAGTTTAAGGGGGAATTATCAGCCCCAGCATTTT. Translating gives CASSLRGNYQPQHF.

CDR3 sequence reads: CASSTRTGGHTF. CDR3 in DNA: TGTGCCAGCAGCACCCGGACAGGCGGGCACACCTTC. V usage is TRBV9 and J usage is TRBJ1-2; TRBD1 matches at 7 bases. V gave up 4 bases and J gave up 12 bases; unmatched junction bases: 9. The V gene's germline CDR1 is SGDLS and CDR2 YYNGEE. The CDR3 covers 12 residues.

CDR3 residues: CASSFTGQLYGYTF. In DNA, the CDR3 is TGTGCCAGCAGTTTTACCGGACAGCTCTATGGCTACACCTTC. This chain uses TRBV27 with TRBJ1-2; a weak D match, TRBD1 (6 bases). CDR1 is MNHEY, CDR2 SMNVEV, per germline (reference sequence). Trimming removed 3 bases from V and 4 bases from J, with 12 bases in between. The CDR3 has 14 amino acids.